Listed here are 10 T cell receptor beta chains from one sample, sequenced in a study of early T cells in non-severe SARS-CoV-2 infection. TCRdb redid the calling of the 5' RACE reads with MiXCR, one entry per CDR3 protein. The data contain under 70,000 distinct CDR3 sequences, about 13% of them seen just once; the ten biggest clones take up about 9.3%. The source material was whole blood, sampled at baseline. These receptors originate from an adult who was a healthcare worker with PCR-confirmed SARS-CoV-2 infection or an uninfected control (not recorded which).

This clonotype was recorded a few times. V and J are TRBV10-2 and TRBJ2-7, with D unclear. The CDR3 runs 14 residues. The germline V gene has CDR1 WSHSY and CDR2 SAAADI. Deletions cut 0 bases from V and 5 bases from J, with 11 bases between. CDR3 DNA: TGCGCCAGCAGTGAGTCAGGCGTCATCGACGAGCAGTACTTC. The encoded protein is CASSESGVIDEQYF.

This rearrangement joins TRBV7-3 to TRBJ1-1, with 7 bases identical to TRBD1. V dropped 1 base and J dropped 5; count of bases not matched to a gene: 7. The CDR3 is 15 residues long. Looked up from germline, CDR1 is SGHTA and CDR2 is FQGTGA. Here the CDR3 DNA reads TGTGCCAGCAGCTTAAGTCTGGCAGGGGGGACTGAAGCTTTCTTT. Its translation: CASSLSLAGGTEAFF.

This clonotype was detected a few times. This chain uses TRBV6-5 with TRBJ1-6; D uncertain. CDR1 and CDR2 (germline): MNHEY, SVGAGI. The CDR3 sequence is 14 residues long. The ends were cut back, 2 bases at V and 7 bases at J, with 9 bases in the middle. This chain's CDR3 is CASSYRVDNSPLHF. The CDR3 region has the DNA TGTGCCAGCAGTTACAGGGTGGACAATTCACCCCTCCACTTT.

This clonotype came up a few times. V usage is TRBV4-3 and J usage is TRBJ2-7, with a tentative D call TRBD1 (5 bases). The CDR3 runs 15 residues. Trimming removed 4 bases from V and 2 bases from J, with 15 bases in between. Germline CDR1 is LGHNA and CDR2 is YSLEER. The chain's CDR3 is CASSPHYQGAYEQYF. The CDR3 bases are TGCGCCAGCAGCCCTCATTACCAAGGGGCCTACGAGCAGTACTTC.

This clonotype is labeled as medium-sized. This sequence joins TRBV7-2 and TRBJ1-1; D is ambiguous. CDR1 and CDR2 (germline): SGHTA, FQGNSA. V was cut by 0 bases and J by 1 base, with 3 bases left in between. This CDR3 has 13 amino acids. CDR3 nucleotides: TGTGCCAGCAGCTTAGCGCAGAACACTGAAGCTTTCTTT. Translating gives CASSLAQNTEAFF.

The rearrangement uses TRBV19 and TRBJ2-5, with 8 bases aligning to TRBD2. With V trimmed by 1 base and J by 4 bases, 8 bases remained unmatched. The CDR3 consists of 16 residues. Germline V gene data show CDR1 as LNHDA and CDR2 as SQIVND (reference sequence). The CDR3: CASSIGASGRRETQYF. The CDR3 region has the DNA TGTGCCAGTAGTATAGGGGCTAGCGGGCGGAGAGAGACCCAGTACTTC.

There are many counts of this clonotype. This chain links TRBV2 with TRBJ1-4; the D is unclear. This CDR3 region has 15 residues. Looked up from germline, CDR1 is SNHLY and CDR2 is FYNNEI. V lost 7 bases and J lost 5, with 17 bases in between. CDR3 sequence reads: CASNQNRMRNEKLFF. CDR3 nucleotides: TGTGCCAGCAACCAGAATCGGATGAGGAATGAAAAACTGTTTTTT.

CDR3: CASKDRATYEQYF. The CDR3 DNA reads as TGTGCCAGCAAGGACAGGGCGACCTACGAGCAGTACTTC. The chain carries TRBV27 and TRBJ2-7; 8 positions match TRBD1. The J segment lost 2 bases and the V segment lost 7 bases, leaving 4 bases of the junction unmatched. This CDR3 is built from 13 residues. Germline V gene sequence: CDR1 MNHEY, CDR2 SMNVEV (reference sequence).

Only a few counts were recorded for this clonotype. The chain recombines TRBV5-1 with TRBJ2-1; TRBD1 agrees at 8 bases. Germline-derived CDR1 and CDR2 are SGHRS and YFSETQ. The CDR3 has 12 residues. V lost 4 bases, J lost 12 bases, and 6 bases stayed unmatched. The CDR3 nucleotides are TGCGCCAGCAGCCCGACAGGGGCTGGGCAGTTCTTC. Amino acid sequence: CASSPTGAGQFF. The full variable domain, in which reference TRBV5-1 and TRBJ2-1 provide the parts outside the CDR3, is KAGVTQTPRYLIKTRGQQVTLSCSPISGHRSVSWYQQTPGQGLQFLFEYFSETQRNKGNFPGRFSGRQFSNSRSEMNVSTLELGDSALYLCASSPTGAGQFFGPGTRLTVL.

The table lists this clonotype with a few counts. This chain uses TRBV11-2 with TRBJ2-1; 9 bases agree with TRBD1. Per germline, CDR1 SGHAT and CDR2 FQNNGV. With V trimmed by 4 bases and J by 8 bases, 6 bases remained unmatched. This CDR3 comprises 14 residues. The CDR3 is CASSWVGDRDEQFF. The DNA of the CDR3 is TGTGCCAGCAGCTGGGTGGGGGACAGGGATGAGCAGTTCTTC.